This T cell receptor beta chain was found in a study of PD-L1 blockade in urothelial cancer. Across the study: Earlier, patients had received 0 to 3 chemotherapy regimens.

Sequencing was performed with immunoSEQ multiplex PCR; in TCRdb, only in-frame clones are kept and a portion is missing. This sample has about 84,000 clones, with roughly 82% found just once. Study findings and constraints: Better survival was predicted when blood TCR clonality before treatment fell below the median.

Patients had urothelial carcinoma that was locally advanced or metastatic. Pretreatment and on-treatment blood mononuclear cell samples were taken, totaling between 1 and 8 time points per patient. Worth noting for this clone: Its antigen is not identified.

Per the germline V gene, CDR1 is SGHTS and CDR2 is YDEGEE. Trimming removed 5 bases at V and 3 bases at J, with 17 bases between. The CDR3 has 16 amino acids. This TCR was recovered from an older man with urothelial cancer. J is TRBJ1-4 and V is TRBV5-8; D is perhaps TRBD1 (6 bases). The sequenced sample was PBMCs, obtained around atezolizumab (anti-PD-L1) treatment. The chain's CDR3 is CASRSPTGWPNEKLFF. The CDR3 DNA reads as TGTGCCAGCAGATCTCCTACAGGGTGGCCTAATGAAAAACTGTTTTTT.